This TCR beta chain emerged from a study of blood T cells in healthy people across ages. Study-level results: Long-lived donors had more naive CD4+ cells and higher diversity than aged donors.

A J-beta primer mix and a sample-barcoded 5' primer were used in a second PCR of about 7 to 12 cycles. CDR3-containing paired-end reads numbered at least 2.5 million in each sample. MiXCR was run by TCRdb on the 5' RACE reads, yielding one entry per CDR3 protein. This sample has about 1,500,000 distinct CDR3 sequences; about 30% occur once, and the top ten carry over 7%. Extracted total RNA amounted to at least 5.5 micrograms for each sample. This clonotype occurred a few times. Its antigen is not known. The CDR3 is made up of 14 amino acids. V was clipped by 7 bases and J by 0 bases; unmatched bases: 6. Germline assignment: CDR1 SQVTM and CDR2 ANQGSEA.

This sequence originates from a woman in her thirties in good health. The chain uses TRBV29-1 and TRBJ2-7; 10 bases are a match to TRBD1. Material: blood. CDR3 DNA sequence: TGCAGCGGGAGGGGACAGGGGTCCTCCTACGAGCAGTACTTC. Protein product: CSGRGQGSSYEQYF.